The 7 T cell receptor beta chains below were found in one sample sequenced in a study of shared clonotypes between healthy human individuals. Only in-frame clones appear in the TCRdb table, and some are missing; sequencing was by immunoSEQ multiplex PCR. The table has 2 million to 2.5 million clones, more than 90% seen once. The sequenced sample was naive CD4+ T cells sorted from blood. Subset meaning: CD45RA+ positively selected. These receptors were taken from a man younger than 35 in good health.

The gene calls are TRBV30 and TRBJ1-4; D gene ambiguous. This CDR3 spans 12 amino acids. V lost 1 base to trimming and J lost 7 bases, with 7 bases between them. The V gene's germline CDR1 is GTSNPN and CDR2 SVGIG (reference sequence). CDR3 bases: TGTGCCTGGAGTGAAAACAGTGAAAAACTGTTTTTT. This gives the protein CAWSENSEKLFF.

The rearrangement uses TRBV5-1 and TRBJ2-1, with D possibly being TRBD1 or TRBD2 (5 bases each). The V and J ends lost 0 bases and 0 bases respectively, with 13 bases between them. The CDR3 length is 17 residues. Germline CDR1 reads SGHRS; CDR2 reads YFSETQ. The CDR3 here is CASSLVPAGSSYNEQFF. The CDR3, as DNA: TGCGCCAGCAGCTTGGTCCCGGCAGGGAGCTCCTACAATGAGCAGTTCTTC.

The V call is TRBV7-9, the J call TRBJ2-4; 10 nucleotides align to TRBD2. The V gene's germline CDR1 is SEHNR and CDR2 FQNEAQ (reference sequence). J gave up 0 bases and V 1 base, and 6 bases lay outside the gene matches. The CDR3 contains 18 residues. The CDR3, as DNA: TGTGCCAGCAGCTTAGTTAGCGGGGGGATACTAGCCAAAAACATTCAGTACTTC. It specifies CASSLVSGGILAKNIQYF. Drawing the rest from reference TRBV7-9 and TRBJ2-4, the complete variable domain is DTGVSQNPRHKITKRGQNVTFRCDPISEHNRLYWYRQTLGQGPEFLTYFQNEAQLEKSRLLSDRFSAERPKGSFSTLEIQRTEQGDSAMYLCASSLVSGGILAKNIQYFGAGTRLSVL.

The V call is TRBV27, the J call TRBJ1-4, with D uncertain. The CDR3 spans 14 residues. V lost 6 bases to trimming and J lost 4 bases, with 12 bases between them. CDR1 is MNHEY and CDR2 is SMNVEV in the germline V gene (reference sequence). For the CDR3, the DNA is TGTGCCAGCAGCCACCGGGAATATAATGAAAAACTGTTTTTT. It yields the protein CASSHREYNEKLFF.

The rearrangement links TRBV4-3 to TRBJ1-2, with D hard to call. Trimming shortened V by 1 base and J by 0 bases, and 6 bases separated the two germline ends. Germline CDR1 and CDR2: LGHNA and YSLEER. This CDR3 comprises 14 residues. The CDR3: CASSQAGTNYGYTF. DNA of the CDR3: TGCGCCAGCAGCCAAGCGGGGACTAACTATGGCTACACCTTC.

The genes are TRBV27 and TRBJ1-5, with TRBD1 matching over 7 bases. The CDR3 sequence is 14 residues long. Germline-derived CDR1 and CDR2 are MNHEY and SMNVEV (reference sequence). Losses at the gene ends were 5 bases for V and 7 bases for J; bases not matched to a gene: 8. The chain's CDR3 is CASSRRGLGQPQHF. CDR3 bases: TGTGCCAGCAGTCGTAGGGGGCTTGGCCAGCCCCAGCATTTT.

The V and J genes are TRBV2 and TRBJ1-6; 7 bases fit TRBD1. Germline V gene lookup returns CDR1 SNHLY and CDR2 FYNNEI. This CDR3 has 16 amino acids. The V gene end was trimmed by 1 base and the J gene end by 5 bases; junction bases not matched to a gene: 5. The CDR3 DNA sequence: TGTGCCAGCAGTGAAGGTGCAGGGGGGAATAATTCACCCCTCCACTTT. It specifies CASSEGAGGNNSPLHF.